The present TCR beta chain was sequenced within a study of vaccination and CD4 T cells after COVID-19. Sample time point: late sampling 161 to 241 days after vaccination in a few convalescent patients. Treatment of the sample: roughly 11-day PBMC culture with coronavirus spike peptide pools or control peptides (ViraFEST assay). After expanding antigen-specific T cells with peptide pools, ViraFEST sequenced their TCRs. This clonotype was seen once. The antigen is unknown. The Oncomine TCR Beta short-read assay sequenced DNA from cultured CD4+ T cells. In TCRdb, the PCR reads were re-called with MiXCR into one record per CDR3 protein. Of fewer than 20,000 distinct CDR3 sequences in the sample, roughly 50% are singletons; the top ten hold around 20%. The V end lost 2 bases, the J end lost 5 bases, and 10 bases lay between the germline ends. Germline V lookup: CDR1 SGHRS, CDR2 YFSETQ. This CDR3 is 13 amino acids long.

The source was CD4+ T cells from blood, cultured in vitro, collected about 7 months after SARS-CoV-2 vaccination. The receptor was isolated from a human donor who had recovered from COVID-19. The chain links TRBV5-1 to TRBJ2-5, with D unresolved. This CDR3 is CASSLILGETQYF. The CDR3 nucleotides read TGCGCCAGCAGCTTAATCTTGGGGGAGACCCAGTACTTC.